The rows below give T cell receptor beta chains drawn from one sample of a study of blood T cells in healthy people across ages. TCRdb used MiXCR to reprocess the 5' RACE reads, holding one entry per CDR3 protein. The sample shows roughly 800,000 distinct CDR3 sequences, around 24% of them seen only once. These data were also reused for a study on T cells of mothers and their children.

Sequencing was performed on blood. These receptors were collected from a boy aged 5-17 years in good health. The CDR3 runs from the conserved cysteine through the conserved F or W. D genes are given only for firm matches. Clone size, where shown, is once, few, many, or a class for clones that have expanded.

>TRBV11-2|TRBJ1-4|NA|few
CASSLLQGIEKLFF
TGTGCCAGCAGCTTATTACAGGGCATTGAAAAACTGTTTTTT
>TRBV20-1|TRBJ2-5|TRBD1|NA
CSARDPEGGQLAQYF
TGCAGTGCTAGAGATCCGGAAGGGGGACAGTTGGCCCAGTACTTC
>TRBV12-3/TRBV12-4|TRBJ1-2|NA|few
CASSFGYGRLNYGYTF
TGTGCCAGCAGTTTCGGTTACGGACGACTTAACTATGGCTACACCTTC
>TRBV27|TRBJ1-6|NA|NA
CASSFKGLRNSPLHF
TGTGCCAGCAGTTTTAAGGGGTTAAGGAATTCACCCCTCCACTTT
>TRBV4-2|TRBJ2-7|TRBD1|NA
CASSQGFGTDYKQYF
TGTGCCAGCAGCCAAGGCTTCGGGACAGACTACAAGCAGTACTTC
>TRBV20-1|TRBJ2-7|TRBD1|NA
CSARKNGDRYEQYF
TGCAGTGCTAGGAAAAATGGGGACAGGTACGAGCAGTACTTC
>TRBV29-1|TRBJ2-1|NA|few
CSVEDPGRAYNEQFF
TGCAGCGTTGAAGATCCGGGACGGGCCTACAATGAGCAGTTCTTC
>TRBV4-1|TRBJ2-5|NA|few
CASSQGYGGGKTQYF
TGCGCCAGCAGCCAAGGGTACGGGGGTGGGAAGACCCAGTACTTC
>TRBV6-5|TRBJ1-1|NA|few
CASSYSTGLLGKAFF
TGTGCCAGCAGTTACTCGACGGGTCTTTTGGGGAAAGCTTTCTTT
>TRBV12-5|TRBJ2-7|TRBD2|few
CASGLVRGAGDSYEQYF
TGTGCTAGTGGTTTGGTGAGAGGGGCGGGGGACTCCTACGAGCAGTACTTC
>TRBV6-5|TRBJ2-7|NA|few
CASRGAGSRASEQYF
TGTGCCAGCAGAGGGGCTGGATCACGAGCCTCCGAGCAGTACTTC
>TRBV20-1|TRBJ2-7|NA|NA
CSARQPQSSSYEQYF
TGCAGTGCTAGGCAACCGCAATCGAGCTCCTACGAGCAGTACTTC
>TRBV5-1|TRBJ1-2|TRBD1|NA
CASSLGRTGPYGYTF
TGCGCCAGCAGCTTGGGCCGGACAGGGCCCTATGGCTACACCTTC
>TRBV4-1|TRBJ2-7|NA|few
CASSQDPRQGRFNEQYF
TGCGCCAGCAGCCAAGACCCCCGGCAGGGGAGATTCAACGAGCAGTACTTC
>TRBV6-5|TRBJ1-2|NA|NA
CASSLWAGTPAGYTF
TGTGCCAGCAGCCTCTGGGCCGGGACACCCGCTGGCTACACCTTC